This TCR beta chain was recovered during a study of T cells after yellow fever vaccination. Making TCR cDNA involved 5'RACE template switching, which added UMIs and a universal primer site. TCRdb reanalysed the 5' RACE reads using MiXCR and keeps one entry per CDR3 protein. The data hold over 70,000 distinct CDR3 sequences, with 7.5% to 8% observed a single time. V was pared by 2 bases and J by 5 bases, with 11 bases between. Per the germline V gene, CDR1 is SGHVT and CDR2 is SQSDAQ. The CDR3 has 14 amino acids. The chain employs TRBV7-4 and TRBJ2-3, with D perhaps matching TRBD2 (6 bases). Sequencing used CD8+ T cells sorted from PBMCs, obtained on the day of the yellow fever booster vaccination. This TCR was sampled from a man under 40 who received the YFV17D yellow fever vaccine. CDR3 coding DNA: TGTGCCAGCAGCTTATGGGGGGTTGAAGATACGCAGTATTTT. This gives the protein CASSLWGVEDTQYF.